These 8 T cell receptor beta chains came from one sample sequenced in a study of blood T cells in healthy people across ages. A second PCR of about 7 to 12 cycles used a sample-barcoded 5' primer and a J-beta primer mix. TCRdb analysed the 5' RACE reads with MiXCR anew, one entry per CDR3 protein. The sample lists about 570,000 distinct CDR3 sequences, roughly a quarter occurring once. These same records also appear under a second study, on T cells of mothers and their children.

The sample taken for sequencing was blood. Receptors originate from a boy under 10 years old in good health.

This clonotype was counted between two and nine times. The chain has TRBV15 and TRBJ2-3; maybe TRBD1 (6 bases). Germline CDR1 reads LNHNV; CDR2 reads YYDKDF (reference sequence). This CDR3 comprises 16 residues. Trimming removed 0 bases at V and 3 bases at J, with 13 bases between. CDR3 amino acids: CATSRDRTQGTDTQYF. The CDR3 DNA reads as TGTGCCACCAGCAGAGATAGAACACAGGGTACAGATACGCAGTATTTT.

This chain connects TRBV7-8 to TRBJ2-5; maybe TRBD2 (7 bases). The J call could be wrong; TRBJ2-7 is a better fit for the DNA end. The CDR3 has 17 amino acids. Germline assignment: CDR1 SGHVS and CDR2 FQNEAQ. The chain's CDR3 is CASSSPGGNFYSYEQYF. CDR3 DNA sequence: TGTGCCAGCAGCTCTCCGGGGGGCAATTTCTATTCCTACGAGCAGTACTTC.

The chain recombines TRBV7-2 with TRBJ2-1; no firm D call. Per germline, CDR1 SGHTA and CDR2 FQGNSA. CDR3 length equals 13 residues. V shed 5 bases and J shed 10 bases, with 15 bases lying between them. The CDR3 reads CASSKERNLEQFF. CDR3 DNA: TGTGCCAGCAGCAAGGAAAGAAATCTCGAGCAGTTCTTC.

This clonotype was recorded a few times. The gene calls are TRBV12-3 or TRBV12-4 and TRBJ2-5, with D possibly being TRBD1 or TRBD2 (5 bases each). The J call is doubtful: the DNA matches TRBJ2-7 better. The CDR3 sequence is 15 residues long. CDR3 amino acids: CASSLIGTSTYEQYF. CDR3 sequence (DNA): TGTGCCAGCAGCCTAATAGGGACCTCGACCTACGAGCAGTACTTC.

V is TRBV7-9 and J is TRBJ2-1; TRBD2 agrees at 10 bases. Germline V gene lookup returns CDR1 SEHNR and CDR2 FQNEAQ (reference sequence). This CDR3 spans 15 amino acids. V dropped 4 bases and J dropped 4; count of bases not matched to a gene: 4. CDR3 sequence: CASSSAGGPYNEQFF. The CDR3 DNA reads as TGTGCCAGCAGCTCAGCGGGGGGGCCTTACAATGAGCAGTTCTTC.

This clonotype has just a few counts. The chain carries TRBV2 and TRBJ2-3; maybe TRBD2 (5 bases). Trimming removed 5 bases from V and 6 bases from J, with 12 bases in between. The CDR3 extends over 13 amino acids. Germline V gene data show CDR1 as SNHLY and CDR2 as FYNNEI. Written as DNA, the CDR3 is TGTGCCAGCAGTATAGAGGGCGTGGATACGCAGTATTTT. As protein: CASSIEGVDTQYF.

CDR3 nucleotide sequence: TGTGCCAGCAGCTTAGGGGGCCCCGTGGAGCAGTACTTC. Its protein product is CASSLGGPVEQYF. The chain joins TRBV7-9 to TRBJ2-7; tentative D call: TRBD1 (5 bases). Trimming removed 1 base from V and 7 bases from J, with 11 bases in between. The CDR3 length is 13 residues. The germline gives CDR1 SEHNR, CDR2 FQNEAQ (reference sequence). The complete variable domain, with remaining parts taken from reference TRBV7-9 and TRBJ2-7, reads DTGVSQNPRHKITKRGQNVTFRCDPISEHNRLYWYRQTLGQGPEFLTYFQNEAQLEKSRLLSDRFSAERPKGSFSTLEIQRTEQGDSAMYLCASSLGGPVEQYFGPGTRLTVT.

CDR3 in DNA: TGTGCCAGCTGTTACGGGGGCTCTGGAAACACCATATATTTT. It codes for CASCYGGSGNTIYF. This sequence joins TRBV6-1 and TRBJ1-3; D possibly corresponds to TRBD1 (5 bases). Germline CDR1 MNHNS, CDR2 SASEGT. CDR3 length: 14 amino acids. V lost 8 bases and J 0 bases, leaving 11 bases between the germline ends.